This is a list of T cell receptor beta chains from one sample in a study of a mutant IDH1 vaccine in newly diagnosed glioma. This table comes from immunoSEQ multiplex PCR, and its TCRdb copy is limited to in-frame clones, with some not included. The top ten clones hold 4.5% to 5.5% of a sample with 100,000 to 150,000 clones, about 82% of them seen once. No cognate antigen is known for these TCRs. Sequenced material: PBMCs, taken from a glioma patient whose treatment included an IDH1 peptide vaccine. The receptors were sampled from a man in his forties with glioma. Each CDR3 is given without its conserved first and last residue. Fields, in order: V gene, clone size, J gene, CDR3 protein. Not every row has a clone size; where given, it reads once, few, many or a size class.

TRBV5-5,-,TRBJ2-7,ASSSRLAGGDYEQY
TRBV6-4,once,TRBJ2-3,ASSDSGRDSQY
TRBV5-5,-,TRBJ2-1,ASSLWVGRNNEQF
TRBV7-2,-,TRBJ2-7,ASSLHPSGFGSYEQY
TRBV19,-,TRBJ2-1,ASSIISGGNNEQF
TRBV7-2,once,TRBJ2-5,ASSLVGSEQETQY
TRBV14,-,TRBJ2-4,ASSHGWNIQY
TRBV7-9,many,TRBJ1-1,ASRHRDRLYTEAF
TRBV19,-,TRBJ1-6,ASKKSSYNSPLH
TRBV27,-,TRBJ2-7,ASSLWASGTVEQY
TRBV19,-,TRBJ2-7,ASSPPGPIYEQY
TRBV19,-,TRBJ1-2,ASSTMDRTYGYT
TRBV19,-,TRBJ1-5,ASSKPTGGSGQPQH
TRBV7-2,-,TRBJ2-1,ASSQNVGSYNEQF
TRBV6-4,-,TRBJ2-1,ASRRWQGNNEQF
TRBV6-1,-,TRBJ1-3,ASIWSSSGNTIY
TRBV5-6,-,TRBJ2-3,ASSLEGPGADTQY
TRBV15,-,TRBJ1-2,ATSRSGTGGYGYT
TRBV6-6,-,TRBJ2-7,ASSSGLESYEQY
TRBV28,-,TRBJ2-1,ASSSPGLAGNEQF
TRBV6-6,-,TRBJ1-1,ASSYGQKNTEAF
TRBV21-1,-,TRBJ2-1,ASNRRQIWGNEQF
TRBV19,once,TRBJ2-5,ASTETGGKTQY
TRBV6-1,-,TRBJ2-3,ASRGGNVVGDTQY
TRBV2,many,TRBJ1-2,ASSEGTRAVGYGYT
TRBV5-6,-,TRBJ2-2,ASSFGYRGQNTGELF
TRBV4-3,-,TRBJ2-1,ASSQAWAAQEQF
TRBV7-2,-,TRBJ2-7,ASSLDRPYEQY
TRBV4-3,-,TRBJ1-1,ASSQERGYAGANTEAF
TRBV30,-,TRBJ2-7,AWATLRGHSYEQY
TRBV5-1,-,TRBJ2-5,ASSLKEETQY
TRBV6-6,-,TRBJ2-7,ASNYSPYEQY
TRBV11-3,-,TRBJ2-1,ASSLGTAGEQF
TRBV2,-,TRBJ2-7,ASSEGGLSGYEQY
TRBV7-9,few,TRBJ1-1,ASSLLGRETLEAF
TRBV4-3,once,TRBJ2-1,ASSQGGSGRPHGEQF
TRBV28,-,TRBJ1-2,ASSRRLLHTWGYT
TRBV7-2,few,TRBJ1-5,ASSLFKGGNQPQH
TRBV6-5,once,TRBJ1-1,ASSYSKAVNTEAF
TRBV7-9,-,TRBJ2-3,ASSSPTGLAASTDTQY
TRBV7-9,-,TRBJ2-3,ASSSPSDTQY
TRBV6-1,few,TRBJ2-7,ASSGDRIYEQY
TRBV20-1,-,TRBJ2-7,SARQSREQY
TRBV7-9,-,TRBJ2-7,ASSHLSASGLLYEQY
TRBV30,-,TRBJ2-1,AWMAGTSGNEQF